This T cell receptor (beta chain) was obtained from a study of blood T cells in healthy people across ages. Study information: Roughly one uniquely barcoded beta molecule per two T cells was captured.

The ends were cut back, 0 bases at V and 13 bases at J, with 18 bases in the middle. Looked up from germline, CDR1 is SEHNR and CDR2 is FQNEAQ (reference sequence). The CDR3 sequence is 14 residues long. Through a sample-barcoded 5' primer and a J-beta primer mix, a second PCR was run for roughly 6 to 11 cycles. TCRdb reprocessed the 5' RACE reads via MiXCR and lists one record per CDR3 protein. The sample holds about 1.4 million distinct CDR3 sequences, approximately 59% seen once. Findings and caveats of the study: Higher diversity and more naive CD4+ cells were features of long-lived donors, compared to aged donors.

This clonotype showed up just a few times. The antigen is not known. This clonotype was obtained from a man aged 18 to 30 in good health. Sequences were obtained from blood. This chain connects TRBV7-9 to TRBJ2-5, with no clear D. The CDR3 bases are TGTGCCAGCAGCTTAGCCCAGGATCCGCATAGTTTGTACTTC. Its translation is CASSLAQDPHSLYF.